The present T cell receptor beta chain was sequenced within a study of post-analysis software for immune sequencing data. Study findings and constraints: Roughly 5 TRBV segments (TRBV5-6, TRBV5-1 and TRBV20-1 among them) occurred more frequently in patients than in controls.

The CDR3 covers 13 residues. The germline V gene has CDR1 SNHLY and CDR2 FYNNEI. Trimming cost V 2 bases and J 11 bases, with 13 bases left between them. Included in the TCR beta cDNA libraries were unique molecular identifiers. TCRdb re-derived calls from the PCR reads in MiXCR, one entry per CDR3 protein. The table lists fewer than 850,000 distinct CDR3 sequences, 30% of them singletons, with 0.55% to 0.65% in the top ten. Turning to this clonotype: What it binds is not known.

What was sequenced was blood. The rearrangement links TRBV2 to TRBJ2-1; D is undetermined. This receptor was obtained from a girl aged 10-17 years with multiple sclerosis. The CDR3 is CASSESVTAQQFF. In DNA form, the CDR3 reads TGTGCCAGCAGTGAATCGGTAACCGCGCAGCAGTTCTTC.